This passage covers 23 T cell receptor beta chains from one sample sequenced in a study of OX40 agonist ivuxolimab in advanced cancers. Profiling relied on immunoSEQ multiplex PCR, and the TCRdb table lists in-frame clones only, not all of them. The sample consists of about 48,000 clones, approximately 84% of them appearing once. This material consisted of CD4+ or CD8+ T cells sorted from blood, taken in a trial of the OX40 agonist ivuxolimab. All receptors derive from an adult with an advanced solid tumor such as melanoma, head and neck, liver or kidney cancer.

The rearrangement joins TRBV30 to TRBJ2-2; a weak D match, TRBD1 (6 bases). This CDR3 comprises 14 residues. The germline V gene encodes CDR1 GTSNPN and CDR2 SVGIG (reference sequence). V lost 0 bases and J lost 5, with 10 bases in between. Here the CDR3 reads CAWSVRQGTGELFF. The CDR3 DNA reads as TGTGCCTGGAGTGTACGGCAGGGGACCGGGGAGCTGTTTTTT.

This chain joins TRBV4-1 and TRBJ1-2; 8 nucleotides align to TRBD1. The V and J ends lost 5 bases and 3 bases, in that order; junction bases with no gene match: 14. The CDR3 length is 17 residues. Per the germline V gene, CDR1 is MGHRA and CDR2 is YSYEKL. CDR3 region: CASSTSSGQGLYYGYTF. The DNA of the CDR3 is TGCGCCAGCAGCACCTCATCAGGACAGGGTCTTTACTATGGCTACACCTTC.

The chain links TRBV28 to TRBJ2-5; 9 bases line up with TRBD2. The ends lost 5 bases at V and 5 bases at J; junction bases unmatched: 9. The CDR3 contains 15 residues. CDR1 MDHEN and CDR2 SYDVKM come from the germline V gene. The CDR3 coding sequence is TGTGCCAGCAGTACGTTAGCGGGGGTTGCTGAGACCCAGTACTTC. This sequence encodes CASSTLAGVAETQYF. The full variable domain, rest sourced from reference TRBV28 and TRBJ2-5, is DVKVTQSSRYLVKRTGEKVFLECVQDMDHENMFWYRQDPGLGLRLIYFSYDVKMKEKGDIPEGYSVSREKKERFSLILESASTNQTSMYLCASSTLAGVAETQYFGPGTRLLVL.

The V call is TRBV2, the J call TRBJ2-7, with TRBD1 identical over 8 bases. Germline V lookup: CDR1 SNHLY, CDR2 FYNNEI. This CDR3 comprises 13 residues. After removal of 7 bases from V and 3 bases from J, the junction contained 5 bases not matched to a gene. The CDR3 nucleotides read TGTGCCAGCAATGGACAGGGAAACTACGAGCAGTACTTC. Translated: CASNGQGNYEQYF.

V gene TRBV7-2 combines with J gene TRBJ2-7; 7 nucleotides line up with TRBD2. The CDR3 loop spans 15 amino acids. The junction had 9 bases not matched to a gene; V was cut back by 4 bases and J by 3 bases. Germline values: CDR1 SGHTA, CDR2 FQGNSA. CDR3 residues: CASSWGSGVNYEQYF. The CDR3 coding sequence is TGTGCCAGCAGCTGGGGGAGCGGGGTAAACTACGAGCAGTACTTC.

V usage is TRBV19 and J usage is TRBJ1-3, with D possibly TRBD1 on 5 matching bases. The CDR3 spans 17 residues. V was clipped by 5 bases and J by 4 bases, with 21 bases between them. Germline CDR1 reads LNHDA; CDR2 reads SQIVND (reference sequence). The CDR3: CASSSWGRGRSGNTIYF. The CDR3 DNA is TGTGCCAGTAGTTCATGGGGCCGTGGGAGGTCCGGAAACACCATATATTTT.

The chain joins TRBV9 to TRBJ1-3; no clear D gene. From germline, CDR1 is SGDLS and CDR2 YYNGEE. V shed 0 bases and J shed 0 bases, with 13 bases lying between them. The CDR3 contains 17 residues. The CDR3 spells CASSVATLGNSGNTIYF. CDR3 coding DNA: TGTGCCAGCAGCGTAGCTACTTTGGGCAACTCTGGAAACACCATATATTTT.

The chain combines TRBV19 with TRBJ1-1, with 7 nucleotides matching TRBD1. This CDR3 spans 13 amino acids. From germline, CDR1 is LNHDA and CDR2 SQIVND (reference sequence). Losses at the gene ends were 4 bases for V and 6 bases for J; bases not matched to a gene: 5. The CDR3 spells CASSKGGGSEAFF. The CDR3 region has the DNA TGTGCCAGTAGTAAAGGGGGCGGATCTGAAGCTTTCTTT.

The count of this clone is one. This chain links TRBV7-9 with TRBJ2-6; D is possibly TRBD1 (5 bases). With 8 bases removed from V and 1 base from J, the gap between germline ends came to 15 bases. CDR1 is SEHNR and CDR2 is FQNEAQ in the germline V gene (reference sequence). This CDR3 comprises 16 residues. The CDR3 region is CASRSPQGSGANVLTF. In DNA, the CDR3 is TGTGCCAGCCGCTCTCCCCAGGGATCTGGGGCCAACGTCCTGACTTTC. Supplemented by reference TRBV7-9 and TRBJ2-6, the full variable domain reads DTGVSQNPRHKITKRGQNVTFRCDPISEHNRLYWYRQTLGQGPEFLTYFQNEAQLEKSRLLSDRFSAERPKGSFSTLEIQRTEQGDSAMYLCASRSPQGSGANVLTFGAGSRLTVL.

The chain couples TRBV5-1 to TRBJ2-3; 7 bases align to TRBD2. CDR1 is SGHRS, CDR2 YFSETQ, per germline. V shed 5 bases, J shed 0 bases, and the junction held 6 bases outside the gene matches. CDR3 length equals 15 residues. CDR3: CASRRNSGSTDTQYF. The CDR3 DNA reads as TGCGCCAGCAGGAGAAATAGCGGGAGCACAGATACGCAGTATTTT.

The chain recombines TRBV23-1 with TRBJ2-1; D not resolved. TRBV23-1 is an ORF, with its function uncertain. Trimming left V 2 bases short and J 0 bases short, with 14 bases between. The CDR3 extends over 17 amino acids. The CDR3 DNA follows: TGCGCCAGCAGTCAACCCGGGTGGCAAAACTCCTACAATGAGCAGTTCTTC. As protein: CASSQPGWQNSYNEQFF.

The chain has TRBV6-5 and TRBJ2-2; TRBD2 is a possible D gene (6 bases). CDR1 and CDR2 from the germline V gene are MNHEY and SVGAGI. This CDR3 is built from 15 residues. V was trimmed by 1 base and J by 1 base, leaving 7 bases between them. CDR3 region: CASSYWGENTGELFF. CDR3 DNA: TGTGCCAGCAGTTACTGGGGGGAGAACACCGGGGAGCTGTTTTTT.

V usage is TRBV6-5 and J usage is TRBJ2-3; D remains ambiguous. This CDR3 region has 14 residues. Trimming removed 2 bases from V and 6 bases from J, with 12 bases in between. Germline V gene data show CDR1 as MNHEY and CDR2 as SVGAGI. The CDR3 sequence: CASSYASGVDTQYF. The CDR3 DNA reads as TGTGCCAGCAGTTACGCCTCTGGGGTCGATACGCAGTATTTT.

The V call is TRBV30, the J call TRBJ2-5, with 10 bases identical to TRBD2. The CDR3 sequence is 13 residues long. In germline, CDR1 is GTSNPN, CDR2 SVGIG (reference sequence). Trimming removed 1 base from V and 7 bases from J; junction bases left unmatched: 3. The CDR3 coding sequence is TGTGCCTGGAGTGGTGTAGCGGGGGGGACCCAGTACTTC. The encoded protein is CAWSGVAGGTQYF.

The J gene is TRBJ1-2, the V gene TRBV9; maybe TRBD1 (6 bases). Germline loops: CDR1 SGDLS, CDR2 YYNGEE. Trimming cost V 0 bases and J 5 bases, with 11 bases left between them. This CDR3 is 14 amino acids long. The CDR3 bases are TGTGCCAGCAGCGTAGCTGGGGGCGAGTATGGCTACACCTTC. Translated: CASSVAGGEYGYTF.

The CDR3 loop reads CASSGGKRGYEQYF. Written as DNA, the CDR3 is TGTGCCAGCAGTGGGGGGAAAAGGGGCTACGAGCAGTACTTC. V and J are TRBV25-1 and TRBJ2-7; D may be TRBD1 or TRBD2 (5 bases each). Trimming shortened V by 4 bases and J by 3 bases, and 13 bases separated the two germline ends. The CDR3 consists of 14 residues. Germline CDR1 and CDR2: MGHDK and SYGVNS.

The chain combines TRBV7-2 with TRBJ2-7; 9 bases fit TRBD1. The CDR3 loop spans 14 amino acids. CDR1 and CDR2 from the germline V gene are SGHTA and FQGNSA. Trimming removed 5 bases from V and 6 bases from J; junction bases left unmatched: 8. The CDR3 reads CASSLGTGRAEQYF. The CDR3 region has the DNA TGTGCCAGCAGCCTTGGGACAGGGCGGGCCGAGCAGTACTTC.

The rearrangement links TRBV28 to TRBJ2-3, with D tentatively TRBD2 (7 bases). Trimming pared 5 bases from V and 6 bases from J, leaving 21 bases between. Per the germline V gene, CDR1 is MDHEN and CDR2 is SYDVKM. This CDR3 has 16 residues. CDR3 sequence: CASSPHTGGQGDTQYF. CDR3 sequence (DNA): TGTGCCAGCAGTCCCCATACGGGGGGCCAGGGGGATACGCAGTATTTT.

CDR3 sequence: CALETVPYEQYF. The CDR3, as DNA: TGTGCCCTCGAGACTGTCCCCTACGAGCAGTACTTC. The rearrangement links TRBV6-1 to TRBJ2-7; D remains unclear. The CDR3 extends over 12 amino acids. The ends were cut back, 11 bases at V and 2 bases at J, with 13 bases in the middle. The germline V gene encodes CDR1 MNHNS and CDR2 SASEGT.

The V gene is TRBV15, the J gene TRBJ2-1, with D unclear. Germline values: CDR1 LNHNV, CDR2 YYDKDF (reference sequence). With 6 bases removed from V and 5 bases from J, the gap between germline ends came to 11 bases. There are 13 residues in the CDR3. The CDR3 reads CATRMGWDNEQFF. The CDR3 nucleotides read TGTGCCACCAGAATGGGTTGGGACAATGAGCAGTTCTTC.

The gene calls are TRBV7-2 and TRBJ2-3; the D is unclear. From germline, CDR1 is SGHTA and CDR2 FQGNSA. The CDR3 is 14 residues long. The V gene lost 5 bases and the J gene lost 1 base, with 10 bases spanning the gap. The CDR3: CASSPLLGTDTQYF. CDR3 sequence (DNA): TGTGCCAGCAGCCCCCTCCTAGGCACAGATACGCAGTATTTT.

V is TRBV28 and J is TRBJ2-3; 9 positions agree with TRBD2. After removal of 5 bases from V and 0 bases from J, the junction contained 3 bases not matched to a gene. CDR3 length equals 15 residues. Germline assignment: CDR1 MDHEN and CDR2 SYDVKM. The CDR3 is CASSPTSGSTDTQYF. DNA of the CDR3: TGTGCCAGCAGTCCGACTAGCGGTAGCACAGATACGCAGTATTTT.

The chain carries TRBV11-1 and TRBJ2-1, with 9 positions matching TRBD1. In germline, CDR1 is SGHAT, CDR2 FQDESV (reference sequence). The J segment lost 5 bases and the V segment lost 2 bases, leaving 4 bases of the junction unmatched. The CDR3 length is 15 residues. The CDR3 coding sequence is TGTGCCAGCAGCTTATTCCGGACAGGGGACAATGAGCAGTTCTTC. Translating gives CASSLFRTGDNEQFF.